This is a list of T cell receptor beta chains from one sample in a study of a mutant IDH1 vaccine in newly diagnosed glioma. These receptors' antigens are unknown. Some clones are missing from TCRdb's copy, which holds only in-frame ones; the method was immunoSEQ multiplex PCR. In the table there are about 54,000 clones, 84% of which are singletons. Sequencing was performed on PBMCs, taken from a glioma patient whose treatment included an IDH1 peptide vaccine. The receptors derive from a young woman with glioma. CDR3s include the opening cysteine and the closing phenylalanine or tryptophan. The D gene is left open where the match is weak. The listing skips clone size in some rows; elsewhere it reads once, few, many or a size class.

v_gene: TRBV7-2
d_gene: .
j_gene: TRBJ2-1
abundance: .
CDR3nt: TGTGCCAGCAGCTTAAGGGGTGGATCCCGTGGGAATGAGCAGTTCTTC
CDR3aa: CASSLRGGSRGNEQFF

v_gene: TRBV29-1
d_gene: TRBD1
j_gene: TRBJ1-2
abundance: .
CDR3nt: TGCAGCGTTGAAGATCGCCGATCGACGACAGGGGGCACTACCTATGGCTACACCTTC
CDR3aa: CSVEDRRSTTGGTTYGYTF

v_gene: TRBV7-3
d_gene: TRBD2
j_gene: TRBJ2-1
abundance: .
CDR3nt: TGTGCCAGCAGCGCGGGGACTAGTGGTGAGCAGTTCTTC
CDR3aa: CASSAGTSGEQFF

v_gene: TRBV25-1
d_gene: TRBD1
j_gene: TRBJ1-2
abundance: .
CDR3nt: TGTGCCAGCAGGCCGACAGGGAACCCTAACTATGGCTACACCTTC
CDR3aa: CASRPTGNPNYGYTF

v_gene: TRBV11-2
d_gene: .
j_gene: TRBJ1-3
abundance: .
CDR3nt: TGTGCCAGCAGCCTAGACATCGGTTTTCTCGGAAACACCATATATTTT
CDR3aa: CASSLDIGFLGNTIYF

v_gene: TRBV15
d_gene: .
j_gene: TRBJ2-1
abundance: .
CDR3nt: TGTGCCACCAGCAGAGAAAGGGTTAATGAGCAGTTCTTC
CDR3aa: CATSRERVNEQFF

v_gene: TRBV4-1
d_gene: .
j_gene: TRBJ2-1
abundance: .
CDR3nt: TGCGCCAGCAGCCTGACTAGTTACAATGAGCAGTTCTTC
CDR3aa: CASSLTSYNEQFF

v_gene: TRBV4-3
d_gene: .
j_gene: TRBJ1-1
abundance: .
CDR3nt: TGCGCCAGCAGCCCCGCAGACGTCAGCACTGAAGCTTTCTTT
CDR3aa: CASSPADVSTEAFF

v_gene: TRBV6-5
d_gene: TRBD1
j_gene: TRBJ1-1
abundance: .
CDR3nt: TGTGCCAGCAGTGGACAGGGGGGCCGGGGAGCTTTCTTT
CDR3aa: CASSGQGGRGAFF

v_gene: TRBV15
d_gene: .
j_gene: TRBJ1-2
abundance: .
CDR3nt: TGTGCCACCAGCAGAGATCGGGAACCCTATGGCTACACCTTC
CDR3aa: CATSRDREPYGYTF

v_gene: TRBV4-2
d_gene: .
j_gene: TRBJ1-1
abundance: .
CDR3nt: TGTGCCAGCAGCCAAGCTCAGGGGTTGAACACTGAAGCTTTCTTT
CDR3aa: CASSQAQGLNTEAFF

v_gene: TRBV5-6
d_gene: TRBD2
j_gene: TRBJ2-3
abundance: .
CDR3nt: TGTGCCAGCAGCTCCCTAGCGGGGACGGAGTATTTT
CDR3aa: CASSSLAGTEYF

v_gene: TRBV7-2
d_gene: TRBD1
j_gene: TRBJ2-7
abundance: .
CDR3nt: TGTGCCAGCAGCTTAAGCGGACAGGCCTACGAGCAGTACTTC
CDR3aa: CASSLSGQAYEQYF

v_gene: TRBV6-1
d_gene: .
j_gene: TRBJ1-6
abundance: .
CDR3nt: TGTGCCAGCAGTGGTGAACCGAGCTCCTATAATTCACCCCTCCACTTT
CDR3aa: CASSGEPSSYNSPLHF

v_gene: TRBV28
d_gene: .
j_gene: TRBJ1-1
abundance: .
CDR3nt: TGTGCCAGCACGAACTTGGGTAGGCCTGAAGCTTTCTTT
CDR3aa: CASTNLGRPEAFF

v_gene: TRBV4-1
d_gene: .
j_gene: TRBJ2-7
abundance: .
CDR3nt: TGCGCCAGCAGCTCCCGGGAATCCGGCCACGAGCAGTACTTC
CDR3aa: CASSSRESGHEQYF

v_gene: TRBV4-2
d_gene: TRBD2
j_gene: TRBJ2-3
abundance: .
CDR3nt: TGTGCCAGCAGGACTAGCGGGGGGTCGACAGATACGCAGTATTTT
CDR3aa: CASRTSGGSTDTQYF

v_gene: TRBV19
d_gene: .
j_gene: TRBJ1-2
abundance: .
CDR3nt: TGTGCCAGTAGTATAGACACCCCCGGGAGCTACACCTTC
CDR3aa: CASSIDTPGSYTF

v_gene: TRBV6-4
d_gene: TRBD2
j_gene: TRBJ2-3
abundance: .
CDR3nt: TGTGCCAGCAGGACTAGCGGGGCCCTCACAGATACGCAGTATTTT
CDR3aa: CASRTSGALTDTQYF

v_gene: TRBV9
d_gene: .
j_gene: TRBJ1-2
abundance: .
CDR3nt: TGTGCCAGCAGCCTGGGGGCCACCCCTCTCTATGGCTACACCTTC
CDR3aa: CASSLGATPLYGYTF

v_gene: TRBV6-1
d_gene: .
j_gene: TRBJ2-7
abundance: .
CDR3nt: TGTGCCAGCAGTGAAGCGCCCCCAGAGACGGCACCCTACGAGCAGTACTTC
CDR3aa: CASSEAPPETAPYEQYF

v_gene: TRBV10-3
d_gene: .
j_gene: TRBJ2-4
abundance: .
CDR3nt: TGTGCCATCAGTGAGACCCTAGCCAAAAACATTCAGTACTTC
CDR3aa: CAISETLAKNIQYF

v_gene: TRBV5-6
d_gene: .
j_gene: TRBJ2-1
abundance: .
CDR3nt: TGTGCCAGCAGCTTGAAGGGGGTACGGGCCTACAATGAGCAGTTCTTC
CDR3aa: CASSLKGVRAYNEQFF

v_gene: TRBV25-1
d_gene: .
j_gene: TRBJ2-2
abundance: once
CDR3nt: TGTGCCAGCACCGCCAGGGACACCGGGGAGCTGTTTTTT
CDR3aa: CASTARDTGELFF

v_gene: TRBV7-3
d_gene: .
j_gene: TRBJ2-7
abundance: .
CDR3nt: TGTGCCAGCAGCTTAACGGGCGAAAGGGGCTACGAGCAGTACTTC
CDR3aa: CASSLTGERGYEQYF

v_gene: TRBV30
d_gene: .
j_gene: TRBJ2-5
abundance: .
CDR3nt: TGTGCCTGGAGTCCCCTCCAGGGGCGGGCGACGGGTGAGACCCAGTACTTC
CDR3aa: CAWSPLQGRATGETQYF

v_gene: TRBV19
d_gene: TRBD1
j_gene: TRBJ1-5
abundance: few
CDR3nt: TGTGCCAGTAGCTTACAGGGGCCCCAGCCCCAGCATTTT
CDR3aa: CASSLQGPQPQHF

v_gene: TRBV21-1
d_gene: .
j_gene: TRBJ2-7
abundance: .
CDR3nt: TGTGCCAGCAGCAAAGCGCTCAGAAATAAGGGCGAGCAGTACTTC
CDR3aa: CASSKALRNKGEQYF

v_gene: TRBV2
d_gene: .
j_gene: TRBJ2-4
abundance: .
CDR3nt: TGTGCCAGCAGTGTTGGTATAGCCAAAAACATTCAGTACTTC
CDR3aa: CASSVGIAKNIQYF

v_gene: TRBV2
d_gene: .
j_gene: TRBJ1-1
abundance: .
CDR3nt: TGTGCCAGCAGCCCCCGCAATTTTAAGAACACTGAAGCTTTCTTT
CDR3aa: CASSPRNFKNTEAFF

v_gene: TRBV4-3
d_gene: .
j_gene: TRBJ2-7
abundance: .
CDR3nt: TGCGCCAGCAGCCCAGGAGACAGACTCTACGAGCAGTACTTC
CDR3aa: CASSPGDRLYEQYF

v_gene: TRBV5-3
d_gene: .
j_gene: TRBJ2-6
abundance: .
CDR3nt: TGTGCCAGAGGTTTCAATATTTCTGGGGCCAACGTCCTGACTTTC
CDR3aa: CARGFNISGANVLTF

v_gene: TRBV7-2
d_gene: TRBD1
j_gene: TRBJ1-2
abundance: .
CDR3nt: TGTGCCAGCAGCTCAGAGGGGGCTGAGGGCTATGGCTACACCTTC
CDR3aa: CASSSEGAEGYGYTF

v_gene: TRBV7-3
d_gene: TRBD2
j_gene: TRBJ2-1
abundance: .
CDR3nt: TGTGCCAGCAGCTTGACTAGCGGGGCTGCCAATGAGCAGTTCTTC
CDR3aa: CASSLTSGAANEQFF

v_gene: TRBV6-5
d_gene: .
j_gene: TRBJ1-5
abundance: few
CDR3nt: TGTGCCAGCAGTTATAGGCAGTGGGGACAGCCCCAGCATTTT
CDR3aa: CASSYRQWGQPQHF

v_gene: TRBV11-3
d_gene: TRBD2
j_gene: TRBJ2-1
abundance: .
CDR3nt: TGTGCCAGCAGCTTCGGTGCAATAGCGGGAGGGGACAATGAGCAGTTCTTC
CDR3aa: CASSFGAIAGGDNEQFF

v_gene: TRBV5-4
d_gene: .
j_gene: TRBJ1-1
abundance: .
CDR3nt: TGTGCCAGCAGCTCCACGGTGGCCAGCGCGCGGGGAGCTTTCTTT
CDR3aa: CASSSTVASARGAFF

v_gene: TRBV5-1
d_gene: .
j_gene: TRBJ2-7
abundance: .
CDR3nt: TGCGCCAGCAGCGCCACAGACGGGAGCTCCTACGAGCAGTACTTC
CDR3aa: CASSATDGSSYEQYF

v_gene: TRBV6-1
d_gene: TRBD2
j_gene: TRBJ2-1
abundance: .
CDR3nt: TGTGCCAGCAGTGAGGGACGGACTAGACTCGGCAATGAGCAGTTCTTC
CDR3aa: CASSEGRTRLGNEQFF

v_gene: TRBV9
d_gene: .
j_gene: TRBJ2-7
abundance: few
CDR3nt: TGTGCCAGCAGCGTAGACCCACAGGGAGGTCAGTCATACGAGCAGTACTTC
CDR3aa: CASSVDPQGGQSYEQYF

v_gene: TRBV27
d_gene: TRBD1
j_gene: TRBJ1-6
abundance: once
CDR3nt: TGTGCCAGCAGTGCCCGGGACAGCCTTCGACTCCACTTT
CDR3aa: CASSARDSLRLHF

v_gene: TRBV7-9
d_gene: .
j_gene: TRBJ1-2
abundance: .
CDR3nt: TGTGCCAGCAGCTTATCTACAACAAGAGCTAACTATGGCTACACCTTC
CDR3aa: CASSLSTTRANYGYTF

v_gene: TRBV6-1
d_gene: .
j_gene: TRBJ1-1
abundance: .
CDR3nt: TGTGCCAGCACCATGGCCTCCGGGGACACTGAAGCTTTCTTT
CDR3aa: CASTMASGDTEAFF

v_gene: TRBV11-3
d_gene: .
j_gene: TRBJ2-3
abundance: .
CDR3nt: TGTGCCAGCAGCTCCCGGACTAGCACAGATACGCAGTATTTT
CDR3aa: CASSSRTSTDTQYF